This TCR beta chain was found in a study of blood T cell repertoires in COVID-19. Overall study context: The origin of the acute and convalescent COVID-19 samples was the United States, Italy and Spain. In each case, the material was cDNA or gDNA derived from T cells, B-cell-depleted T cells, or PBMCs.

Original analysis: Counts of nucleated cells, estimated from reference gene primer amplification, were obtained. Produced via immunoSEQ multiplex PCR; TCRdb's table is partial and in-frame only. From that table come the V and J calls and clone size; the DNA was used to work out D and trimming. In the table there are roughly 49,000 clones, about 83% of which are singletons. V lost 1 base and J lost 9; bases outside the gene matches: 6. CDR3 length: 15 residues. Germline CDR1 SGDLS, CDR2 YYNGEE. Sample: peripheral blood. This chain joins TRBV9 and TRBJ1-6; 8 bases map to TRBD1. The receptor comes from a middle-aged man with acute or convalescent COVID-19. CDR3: CASSVKDQGASPLHF. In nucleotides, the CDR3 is TGTGCCAGCAGCGTAAAAGACCAGGGGGCTTCACCCCTCCACTTT.